This T cell receptor (beta chain) was captured in a study of vaccination and CD4 T cells after COVID-19 (dated by TCRdb to between 2022 and 2023). A note on the overall study: Convalescent patients had a positive SARS-CoV-2 result on nasal swab PCR, and of these patients, several had mild disease and one had severe disease. Post-COVID blood samples were collected from convalescent patients a median of roughly 100 days after diagnosis, with a range of roughly 35 to 180 days. For stimulating the cultures, overlapping spike peptide pools were used, derived from SARS-CoV-2 as well as from the common cold coronaviruses HCoV-NL63, HCoV-OC43 and HCoV-229E. Post-vaccine blood samples were collected a median of about 11 weeks after the second vaccine dose, ranging from about 13 to 241 days. The convalescent cohort included six males and four females, with two Hispanic individuals, seven Caucasians, two Asians and one multiracial person. Participants received two doses of either the Pfizer-BioNTech BNT162b2 vaccine (n=8) or the Moderna mRNA-1273 vaccine (n=2). As controls, cultures received a CEFX viral epitope pool (the positive control), an HIV-1 Nef peptide pool (the negative control), or no peptide at all. In around 10 COVID-19 convalescent patients and a few infection-naive healthy vaccine recipients, researchers compared the spike-specific CD4+ TCR repertoire from before mRNA vaccination with the repertoire from after. What the work shows at the level of the full study, not this receptor alone: The study included relatively few convalescent patients and did not analyze early timepoints after natural infection. In convalescent patients, nearly all vaccine-specific clones (304 of 307) were found to be mono-reactive for SARS-CoV-2 spike rather than cross-reactive with common cold coronaviruses. Among the post-vaccine SARS-CoV-2-reactive clones in convalescent patients, a median about 86% showed up only after vaccination, which suggests vaccine-specific priming. An increase in the median number of SARS-CoV-2-reactive clonotypes from approximately 20 after infection to roughly 39 after vaccination was observed, but the change was not found to be significant.

What this sample's treatment or condition label stands for: approximately nine-day PBMC culture with coronavirus spike peptide pools or control peptides (ViraFEST assay). The ViraFEST assay was used in the study, in which antigen-specific T cells were expanded with peptide pools and expanded clonotypes were subsequently identified by TCR sequencing. The convalescent patients' positive SARS-CoV-2 PCR tests fell between March and December 2020, which was before the Alpha, Beta and Delta variants emerged in the United States. Approximately 1.8 million PBMCs per well were cultured in IMDM with roughly 5% human AB serum and roughly 9.3 IU/ml IL-2, plus 10 ug/ml peptide pools. On days 3 and 7, half of the culture medium was replaced with fresh IL-2-containing medium. CD4+ T cells were isolated after about nine days of culture through negative selection using the EasySep CD4+ T cell isolation kit. Ficoll-Paque Plus gradient centrifugation was used to isolate PBMCs from whole blood, and the isolated PBMCs were then either used fresh or cryopreserved at -140C. Each culture condition was generally run in triplicate wells.

The CDR3, cysteine through phenylalanine, is 15 amino acids long. Just CDR3 DNA is preserved here, 45 bases in frame from base 1. Trimming at the junction amounts to 0 bases on V and 3 bases on J, and the germline ends lie 9 bases apart. CDR1 and CDR2 (LNHNV, YYDKDF) derive from the germline V gene (reference sequence). This clonotype was detected a few times. What this receptor recognizes is not known. One base away there is no much larger clone; base qualities are not given. Library preparation used PCR. At the Johns Hopkins FTIC core, DNA from the cultured CD4+ T cells underwent TCR sequencing with the Oncomine TCR Beta short-read assay. The QIAamp micro DNA kit was used to extract genomic DNA from the cultured CD4+ T cells. Oncomine TCR Beta libraries made from cultured CD4+ T cells were pooled using unique dual indexes and sequenced on an Illumina iSeq 100. The paper's processing steps were these. Non-productive sequences were removed, and CDR3s that did not start with C, did not end with F or W, or were shorter than 7 amino acids were discarded. The MANAFEST web application identified antigen-specific clonotypes by comparing peptide-stimulated wells against reference wells and other culture wells. Positive clones required FDR below 0.05, an odds ratio above 5, and productive frequency above 0.1% in at least two of three replicate wells. Cross-reactive clonotypes were defined as significantly expanded in both SARS-CoV-2 spike wells and at least one common cold coronavirus spike condition. Similarity between CDR3 sequences was evaluated in R version 3.6.1 using Levenshtein distances (stringdist) and unrooted phylogenetic trees (ape). Using fastp trimming at Q25 and MiXCR clonotype assembly, TCRdb reanalyzed the public sequencing data and kept in-frame beta chains. Rows matching on CDR3 protein sequence are summarized as one entry with the most common DNA and genes. The V and J calls were determined by TCRdb, not by the authors. This sample lists about 14,000 distinct CDR3 sequences; around 55% were detected once. The ten largest clones capture about 8.8% of the sample.

In this chain, TRBV15 is recombined with TRBJ1-5; a confident D gene designation cannot be given. The source of this sequence is a human donor who had recovered from COVID-19. Sample: CD4+ T cells from blood, cultured in vitro, taken before SARS-CoV-2 vaccination. The nucleotides are TGTGCCACCAGCAGAGATGGTCGGGTCAATCAGCCCCAGCATTTT. This encodes CATSRDGRVNQPQHF.